This T cell receptor beta chain was retrieved from a study of identical twins. Comments on this clonotype: Its antigen is currently unknown.

One entry per CDR3 protein results from TCRdb running MiXCR on the 5' RACE reads. The sample shows about 530,000 distinct CDR3 sequences, roughly 15% of them seen only once. Study results and limitations: The study drew conclusions from cross-sectional statistical analysis, not from following the same donors.

The germline gives CDR1 DFQATT, CDR2 SNEGSKA (reference sequence). V gave up 1 base and J gave up 3 bases, with 15 bases separating them. CDR3 length equals 16 residues. This sample was shared with a second study, whose subject was yellow fever vaccine responses in identical twins.

The chain has TRBV20-1 and TRBJ1-4; possible D gene TRBD1, 5 bases. Sequencing used CD4+ T cells sorted from blood. The origin of this receptor is a woman between 18 and 29 years old in good health. CDR3 sequence: CSARAAEGRANEKLFF. CDR3 coding DNA: TGCAGTGCTAGAGCTGCCGAGGGGCGAGCTAATGAAAAACTGTTTTTT.